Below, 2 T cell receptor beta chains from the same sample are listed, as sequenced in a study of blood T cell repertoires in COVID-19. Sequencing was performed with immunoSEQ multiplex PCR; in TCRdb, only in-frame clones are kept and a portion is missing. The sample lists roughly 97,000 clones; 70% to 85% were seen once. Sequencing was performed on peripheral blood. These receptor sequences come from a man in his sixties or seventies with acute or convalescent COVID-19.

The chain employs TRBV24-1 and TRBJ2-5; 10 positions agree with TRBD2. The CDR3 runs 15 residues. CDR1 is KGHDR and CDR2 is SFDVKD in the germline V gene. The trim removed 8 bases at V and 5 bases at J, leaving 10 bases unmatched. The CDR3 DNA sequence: TGTGCCACCACTCCGAGCGGGAGGGCCGGGGAGACCCAGTACTTC. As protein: CATTPSGRAGETQYF.

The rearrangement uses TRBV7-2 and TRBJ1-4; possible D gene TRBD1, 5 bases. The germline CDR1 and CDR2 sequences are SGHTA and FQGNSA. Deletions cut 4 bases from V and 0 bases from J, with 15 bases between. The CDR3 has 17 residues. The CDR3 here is CASSSSPQGATNEKLFF. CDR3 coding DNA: TGTGCCAGCAGCTCATCGCCCCAGGGTGCAACTAATGAAAAACTGTTTTTT.